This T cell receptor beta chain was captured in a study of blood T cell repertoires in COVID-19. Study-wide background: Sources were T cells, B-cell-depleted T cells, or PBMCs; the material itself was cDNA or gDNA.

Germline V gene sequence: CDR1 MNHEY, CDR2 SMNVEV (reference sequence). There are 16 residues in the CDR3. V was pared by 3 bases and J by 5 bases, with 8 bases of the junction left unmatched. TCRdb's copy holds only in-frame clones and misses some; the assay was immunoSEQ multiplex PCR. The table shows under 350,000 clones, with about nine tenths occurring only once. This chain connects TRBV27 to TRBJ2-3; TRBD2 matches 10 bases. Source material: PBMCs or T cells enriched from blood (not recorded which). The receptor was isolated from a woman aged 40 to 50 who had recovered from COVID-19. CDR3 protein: CASSFSGAGGQDTQYF. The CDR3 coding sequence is TGTGCCAGCAGTTTTTCGGGAGCGGGGGGGCAAGATACGCAGTATTTT.